Shown below are 8 T cell receptor beta chains from a single sample sequenced in a study of shared clonotypes between healthy human individuals. The table came from immunoSEQ multiplex PCR; TCRdb's copy has only in-frame clones and leaves some out. This table has a few million clones, around 90% appearing once. The sequenced material came from naive CD4+ T cells sorted from blood. Subset reported: CD45RA+ positively selected. These TCRs come from a man aged 18 to 29 in good health.

This rearrangement joins TRBV10-3 to TRBJ1-4; D uncertain. V was trimmed by 5 bases and J by 2 bases, leaving 9 bases between them. The germline gives CDR1 ENHRY, CDR2 SYGVKD. This CDR3 has 14 amino acids. CDR3 protein: CAISRTDTNEKLFF. The CDR3 DNA follows: TGTGCCATCAGTCGGACGGATACTAATGAAAAACTGTTTTTT.

This chain uses TRBV18 with TRBJ2-4; TRBD2 matches at 9 bases. V shed 8 bases and J 3 bases; nucleotides not matched to a gene: 14. CDR3 length: 17 amino acids. Per germline, CDR1 KGHSH and CDR2 LQKENI. The chain's CDR3 is CASAAAGGLYGKNIQYF. In DNA form, the CDR3 reads TGTGCCAGCGCTGCGGCGGGGGGGCTGTATGGCAAAAACATTCAGTACTTC.

This clone appeared once. CDR3 in DNA: TGTGCCATCAGTGAGTCGGGATGGCAAGAGACCCAGTACTTC. Translating it yields CAISESGWQETQYF. The J gene is TRBJ2-5, the V gene TRBV10-3, with unresolved D. This CDR3 has 14 residues. The germline V gene encodes CDR1 ENHRY and CDR2 SYGVKD. The ends were cut back, 0 bases at V and 2 bases at J, with 7 bases in the middle.

Written as DNA, the CDR3 is TGTGCCAGCAGCTTCCTCGAGAGGAACACTGAAGCTTTCTTT. This codes for CASSFLERNTEAFF. The rearrangement links TRBV5-4 to TRBJ1-1; D uncertain. Germline V gene data show CDR1 as SGHNT and CDR2 as YYREEE (reference sequence). This CDR3 has 14 amino acids. V lost 2 bases to trimming and J lost 1 base, with 9 bases between them.

The rearrangement joins TRBV11-2 to TRBJ1-4; no clear D. Germline CDR1 is SGHAT and CDR2 is FQNNGV. Trimming cost V 1 base and J 5 bases, with 11 bases left between them. The CDR3 consists of 15 residues. For the CDR3, the DNA is TGTGCCAGCAGCTTAGGATCAGTAGGAAATGAAAAACTGTTTTTT. The encoded protein is CASSLGSVGNEKLFF.

The rearrangement uses TRBV9 and TRBJ2-7; D gene unclear. The length of the CDR3 is 15 residues. Germline V gives CDR1 SGDLS, CDR2 YYNGEE. The V gene lost 0 bases and the J gene lost 0 bases, with 10 bases spanning the gap. CDR3 sequence (DNA): TGTGCCAGCAGCGTAGAAGACGAGTTCTCCTACGAGCAGTACTTC. Its translation is CASSVEDEFSYEQYF.

The rearrangement links TRBV11-2 to TRBJ2-3, with D possibly TRBD1 on 5 matching bases. Trimming pared 4 bases from V and 1 base from J, leaving 12 bases between. Germline assignment: CDR1 SGHAT and CDR2 FQNNGV. The CDR3 spans 15 residues. CDR3 residues: CASSYTLGGTDTQYF. DNA of the CDR3: TGTGCCAGCAGCTACACCCTAGGGGGCACAGATACGCAGTATTTT. The entire variable domain, with the rest obtained from reference TRBV11-2 and TRBJ2-3, is as follows: EAGVAQSPRYKIIEKRQSVAFWCNPISGHATLYWYQQILGQGPKLLIQFQNNGVVDDSQLPKDRFSAERLKGVDSTLKIQPAKLEDSAVYLCASSYTLGGTDTQYFGPGTRLTVL.

The chain combines TRBV27 with TRBJ1-2; TRBD1 aligns across 8 bases. CDR1 is MNHEY and CDR2 is SMNVEV in the germline V gene (reference sequence). V trimming: 4 bases; J trimming: 4 bases; junction bases outside the gene matches: 5. This CDR3 spans 14 amino acids. Here the CDR3 reads CASSSRGQSYGYTF. CDR3 sequence (DNA): TGTGCCAGCAGTTCCAGGGGGCAGAGCTATGGCTACACCTTC.